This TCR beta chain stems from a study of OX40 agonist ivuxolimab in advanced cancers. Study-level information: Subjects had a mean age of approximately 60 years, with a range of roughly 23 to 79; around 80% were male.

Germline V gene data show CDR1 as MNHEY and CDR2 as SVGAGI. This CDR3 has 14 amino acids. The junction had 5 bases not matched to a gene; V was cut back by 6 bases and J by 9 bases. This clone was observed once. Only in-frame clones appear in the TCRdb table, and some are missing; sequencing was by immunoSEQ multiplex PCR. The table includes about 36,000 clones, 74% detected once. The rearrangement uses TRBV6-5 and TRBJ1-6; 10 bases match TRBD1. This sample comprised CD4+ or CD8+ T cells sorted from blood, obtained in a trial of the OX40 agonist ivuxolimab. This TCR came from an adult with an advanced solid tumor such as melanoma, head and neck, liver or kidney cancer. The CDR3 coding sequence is TGTGCCAGCAGGGGGACAGGGGTTGGTTCACCCCTCCACTTT. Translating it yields CASRGTGVGSPLHF.